Listed below are T cell receptor beta chains from one sample, sequenced in a study of cytomegalovirus exposure and HLA in healthy donors. Using immunoSEQ multiplex PCR, the repertoire was profiled, and TCRdb retains in-frame clones only, with some absent. Counted here are 250,000 to 350,000 clones, about nine tenths occurring once; the ten biggest clones make up less than 4.5%. The sample consisted of PBMCs. These receptors all come from a man in his forties in good health and CMV-seropositive. CDR3s include the opening cysteine and the closing phenylalanine or tryptophan. Fields, in order: V gene, D gene, J gene, clone size, CDR3 protein, CDR3 DNA. The D gene is left open where the match is weak. Clone size is not always given. Where it is, it says once, few, many or a class for expanded clones.

>TRBV28|TRBD1|TRBJ1-4|.
CATTPGGSSEKLFF
TGTGCCACGACACCAGGGGGCTCTAGTGAAAAACTGTTTTTT
>TRBV19|.|TRBJ2-1|.
CASSNTGNSYNEQFF
TGTGCCAGTAGTAATACAGGAAACTCCTACAATGAGCAGTTCTTC
>TRBV28|TRBD2|TRBJ2-3|once
CASSRFTSGSFENTQYF
TGTGCCAGCAGTCGTTTTACTAGCGGGTCATTCGAAAATACGCAGTATTTT
>TRBV30|.|TRBJ1-2|.
CAWINTREPGNYGYTF
TGTGCCTGGATTAATACCCGGGAGCCAGGGAACTATGGCTACACCTTC
>TRBV9|.|TRBJ2-2|.
CASSVGGGWTGELFF
TGTGCCAGCAGCGTAGGGGGGGGCTGGACCGGGGAGCTGTTTTTT
>TRBV7-6|TRBD2|TRBJ2-5|.
CASSFRTSAETQYF
TGTGCCAGCAGCTTCCGGACTAGCGCAGAGACCCAGTACTTC
>TRBV29-1|.|TRBJ2-5|.
CSVLGGARWETQYF
TGCAGCGTTCTGGGGGGGGCGCGATGGGAGACCCAGTACTTC
>TRBV7-9|.|TRBJ2-7|few
CASSVTGYEQYF
TGTGCCAGCAGCGTCACAGGGTACGAGCAGTACTTC
>TRBV4-1|TRBD1|TRBJ2-7|.
CASSQDGTGSLYEQYF
TGCGCCAGCAGCCAAGACGGGACAGGGTCGTTGTACGAGCAGTACTTC
>TRBV12-5|.|TRBJ1-2|once
CASGLVPSGGYTF
TGTGCTAGTGGTTTGGTACCCTCGGGGGGCTACACCTTC
>TRBV13|.|TRBJ1-1|.
CASSRTELNTEAFF
TGTGCCAGCAGCCGGACAGAACTAAACACTGAAGCTTTCTTT
>TRBV27|TRBD2|TRBJ2-1|.
CASSSTSPSYNEQFF
TGTGCCAGCAGTTCGACTAGCCCCTCCTACAATGAGCAGTTCTTC
>TRBV27|.|TRBJ2-1|.
CASSLWGGGRAEQFF
TGTGCCAGCAGTTTATGGGGGGGCGGCCGAGCTGAGCAGTTCTTC
>TRBV19|.|TRBJ2-2|.
CATPGTTSGELFF
TGTGCCACCCCCGGTACCACCTCCGGGGAGCTGTTTTTT
>TRBV7-8|TRBD1|TRBJ2-7|.
CASSWTGFYEQYF
TGTGCCAGCAGCTGGACAGGGTTCTACGAGCAGTACTTC
>TRBV27|TRBD2|TRBJ2-3|.
CASSHGLAPLTDTQYF
TGTGCCAGCAGTCATGGACTAGCTCCACTCACAGATACGCAGTATTTT
>TRBV27|.|TRBJ1-2|.
CASSLSANYGYTF
TGTGCCAGCAGTTTAAGCGCTAACTATGGCTACACCTTC